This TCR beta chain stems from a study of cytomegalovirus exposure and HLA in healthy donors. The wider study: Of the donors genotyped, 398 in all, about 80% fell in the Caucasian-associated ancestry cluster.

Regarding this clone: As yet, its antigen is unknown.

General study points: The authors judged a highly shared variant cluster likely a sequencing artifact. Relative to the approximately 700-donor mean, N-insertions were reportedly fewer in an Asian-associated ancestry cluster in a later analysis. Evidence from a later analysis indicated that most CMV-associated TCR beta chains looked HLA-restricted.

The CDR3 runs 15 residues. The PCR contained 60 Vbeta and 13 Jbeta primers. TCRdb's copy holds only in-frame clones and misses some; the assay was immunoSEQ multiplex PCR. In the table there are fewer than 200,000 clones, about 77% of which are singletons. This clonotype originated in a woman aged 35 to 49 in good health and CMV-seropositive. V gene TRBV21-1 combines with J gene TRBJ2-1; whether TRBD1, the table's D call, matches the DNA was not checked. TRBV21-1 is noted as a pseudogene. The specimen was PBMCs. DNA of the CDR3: TGTGCCAGCAGCAAAGATGTGGCCTCCTACAATGAGCAGTTCTTC. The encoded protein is CASSKDVASYNEQFF.